Here is one TCR beta chain with its context. Antigen unknown. V was pared by 2 bases and J by 0 bases, with 29 bases between. Germline V gives CDR1 LGHDT, CDR2 YNNKEL (reference sequence). This CDR3 contains 22 residues. One entry per CDR3 protein, called by TCRdb with MiXCR from the RT-PCR reads. The sample lists around 580,000 distinct CDR3 sequences, 12% occurring once. This sample was included in a study of response to subunit inactivated influenza vaccine. Findings and limits, study-wide: The authors suggested that few new T cells are recruited per seasonal influenza vaccination.

The source material was PBMCs from blood, sampled on the day of vaccination. The receptor comes from a man aged 50 to 59 who received an inactivated influenza vaccine. This sequence joins TRBV3-1 and TRBJ1-3; D might be TRBD1 (5 bases). The DNA of the CDR3 is TGTGCCAGCAGCCAATTCGATAACCTTGGGAGAGCTGGGACCTACTCTGGAAACACCATATATTTT. Protein product: CASSQFDNLGRAGTYSGNTIYF. Full variable domain (remainder filled in from reference TRBV3-1 and TRBJ1-3): DTAVSQTPKYLVTQMGNDKSIKCEQNLGHDTMYWYKQDSKKFLKIMFSYNNKELIINETVPNRFSPKSPDKAHLNLHINSLELGDSAVYFCASSQFDNLGRAGTYSGNTIYFGEGSWLTVV.